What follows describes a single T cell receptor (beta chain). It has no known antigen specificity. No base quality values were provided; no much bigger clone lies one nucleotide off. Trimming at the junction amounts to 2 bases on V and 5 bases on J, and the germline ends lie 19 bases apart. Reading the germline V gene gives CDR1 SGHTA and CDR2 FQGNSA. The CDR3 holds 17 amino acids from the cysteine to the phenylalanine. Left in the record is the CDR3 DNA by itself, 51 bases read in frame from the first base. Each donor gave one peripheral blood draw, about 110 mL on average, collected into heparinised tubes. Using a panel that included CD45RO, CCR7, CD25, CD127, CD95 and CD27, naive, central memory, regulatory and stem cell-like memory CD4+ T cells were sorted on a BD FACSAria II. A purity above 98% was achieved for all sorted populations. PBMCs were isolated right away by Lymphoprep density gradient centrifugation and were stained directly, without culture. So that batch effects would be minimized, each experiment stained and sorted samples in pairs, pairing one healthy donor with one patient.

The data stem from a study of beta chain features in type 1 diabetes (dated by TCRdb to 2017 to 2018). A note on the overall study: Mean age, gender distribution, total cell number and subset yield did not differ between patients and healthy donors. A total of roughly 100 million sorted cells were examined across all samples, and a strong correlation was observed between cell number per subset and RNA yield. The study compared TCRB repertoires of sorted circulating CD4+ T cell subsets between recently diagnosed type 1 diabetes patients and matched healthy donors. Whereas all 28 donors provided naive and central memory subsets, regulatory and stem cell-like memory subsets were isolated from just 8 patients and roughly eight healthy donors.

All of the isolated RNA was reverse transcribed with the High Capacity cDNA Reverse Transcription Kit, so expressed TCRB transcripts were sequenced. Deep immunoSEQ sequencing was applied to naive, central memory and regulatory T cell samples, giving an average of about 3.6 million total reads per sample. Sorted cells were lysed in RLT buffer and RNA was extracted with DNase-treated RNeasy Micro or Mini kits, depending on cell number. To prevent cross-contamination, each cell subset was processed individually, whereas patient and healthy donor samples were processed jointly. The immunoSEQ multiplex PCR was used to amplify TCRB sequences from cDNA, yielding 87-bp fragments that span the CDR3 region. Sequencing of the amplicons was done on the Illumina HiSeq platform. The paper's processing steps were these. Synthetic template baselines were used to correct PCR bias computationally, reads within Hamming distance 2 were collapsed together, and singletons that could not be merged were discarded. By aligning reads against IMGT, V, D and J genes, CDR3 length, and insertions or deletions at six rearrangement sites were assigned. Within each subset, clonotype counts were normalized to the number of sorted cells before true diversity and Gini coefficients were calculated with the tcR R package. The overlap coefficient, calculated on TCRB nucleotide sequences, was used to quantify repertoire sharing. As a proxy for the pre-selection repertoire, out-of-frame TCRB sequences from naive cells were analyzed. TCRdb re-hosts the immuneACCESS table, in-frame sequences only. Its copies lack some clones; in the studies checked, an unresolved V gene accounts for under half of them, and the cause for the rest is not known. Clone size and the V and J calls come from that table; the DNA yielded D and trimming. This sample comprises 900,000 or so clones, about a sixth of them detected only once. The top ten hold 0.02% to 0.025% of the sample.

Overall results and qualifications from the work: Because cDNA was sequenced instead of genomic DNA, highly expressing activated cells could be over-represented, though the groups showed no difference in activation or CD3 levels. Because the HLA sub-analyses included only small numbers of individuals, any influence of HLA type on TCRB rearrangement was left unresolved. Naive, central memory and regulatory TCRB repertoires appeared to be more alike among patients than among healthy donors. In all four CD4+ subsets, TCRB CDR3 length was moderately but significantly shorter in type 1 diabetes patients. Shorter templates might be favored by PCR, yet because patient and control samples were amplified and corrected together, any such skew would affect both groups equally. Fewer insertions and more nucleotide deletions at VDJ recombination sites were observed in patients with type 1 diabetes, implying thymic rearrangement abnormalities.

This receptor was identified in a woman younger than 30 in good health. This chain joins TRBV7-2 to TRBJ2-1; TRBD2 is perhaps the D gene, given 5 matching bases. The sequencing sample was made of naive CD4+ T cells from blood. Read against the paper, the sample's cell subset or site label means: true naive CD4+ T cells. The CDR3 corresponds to CASSLQSREFRNNEQFF. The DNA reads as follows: TGTGCCAGCAGCTTACAATCGAGGGAGTTCAGGAACAATGAGCAGTTCTTC.